This TCR beta chain was documented in a study of blood T cell repertoires in COVID-19. At the level of the study: T cells, B-cell-depleted T cells, or PBMCs supplied cDNA or gDNA.

The CDR3 runs 15 residues. Trimming at V came to 4 bases and at J to 2 bases, leaving 6 bases not matched to a gene. Germline V lookup: CDR1 SGHNT, CDR2 YENEEA. Some clones are missing from TCRdb's copy, which holds only in-frame ones; the method was immunoSEQ multiplex PCR. The sample carries about 120,000 clones, 85% recorded once. The chain employs TRBV11-3 and TRBJ2-3; 7 nucleotides align to TRBD2. The sample taken for sequencing was peripheral blood. The TCR comes from a human donor in a cohort sampled during active COVID-19. In DNA form, the CDR3 reads TGTGCCAGCAGCTCTCGGGCGGGGGACACAGATACGCAGTATTTT. It translates to CASSSRAGDTDTQYF. The full variable domain, completed using reference TRBV11-3 and TRBJ2-3, is EAGVVQSPRYKIIEKKQPVAFWCNPISGHNTLYWYLQNLGQGPELLIRYENEEAVDDSQLPKDRFSAERLKGVDSTLKIQPAELGDSAVYLCASSSRAGDTDTQYFGPGTRLTVL.